This TCR beta chain was sequenced for a study of blood T cells in healthy people across ages. Findings and caveats of the study: Estimates of diversity drawn from one million T cells were considered underestimates.

In regard to this clonotype: What it binds is not known.

Alongside a J-beta primer mix, a sample-barcoded 5' primer served in a second PCR lasting roughly 7 to 11 cycles. Tags on each cDNA molecule came from a template-switch adaptor with 12 random nucleotides. The yield of each sample was at least 3 million CDR3-containing paired-end reads. TCRdb redid the calling of the 5' RACE reads with MiXCR, one entry per CDR3 protein. Seen here are 650,000 to 800,000 distinct CDR3 sequences, about 42% observed once, and the top ten hold under 20%. With 5 bases clipped from V and 1 base from J, the junction kept 14 bases outside the gene matches. The germline gives CDR1 SGHNT, CDR2 YENEEA. The CDR3 covers 17 residues. Approximately 9.2 milliliters was the volume of peripheral blood drawn from each donor.

The receptor was isolated from a man in his sixties in good health. The chain uses TRBV11-3 and TRBJ2-7, with TRBD2 matching 7 bases. Sequenced sample: blood. The CDR3 DNA reads as TGTGCCAGCAGCCCCGCTTTATCGAGCGGGGTATCCTACGAGCAGTACTTC. Encoded protein: CASSPALSSGVSYEQYF.